At least ten counts were recorded for the clone carrying this TCR beta chain. Trimming took off 1 base at V and 1 base at J, with 17 bases between the two ends. The CDR3 consists of 17 residues. This specimen comes from a study of regulatory T cells in long-lasting Graves disease. As for time point: newly diagnosed GD, antithyroid drugs for less than 3 months. The TCR library was made from RNA that had been extracted from PBMCs in TRIzol. Construction of TCR beta libraries relied on iRepertoire HTBI primers and on Arm-PCR targeting CDR3 regions. One entry per CDR3 protein results from TCRdb running MiXCR on the multiplex PCR reads. The table records 320,000 or so distinct CDR3 sequences, more than 15% of them present only once.

The source was peripheral blood mononuclear cells (PBMCs), collected at new diagnosis, from a patient treated with antithyroid drugs. The chain links TRBV12-3 or TRBV12-4 to TRBJ2-7, with a possible D match to TRBD2 (7 bases). The receptor comes from a female donor with Graves disease. The CDR3 DNA follows: TGTGCCAGCAGTTTAGGGGGGGGCACACCTTTTTCCTACGAGCAGTACTTC. Residues: CASSLGGGTPFSYEQYF.